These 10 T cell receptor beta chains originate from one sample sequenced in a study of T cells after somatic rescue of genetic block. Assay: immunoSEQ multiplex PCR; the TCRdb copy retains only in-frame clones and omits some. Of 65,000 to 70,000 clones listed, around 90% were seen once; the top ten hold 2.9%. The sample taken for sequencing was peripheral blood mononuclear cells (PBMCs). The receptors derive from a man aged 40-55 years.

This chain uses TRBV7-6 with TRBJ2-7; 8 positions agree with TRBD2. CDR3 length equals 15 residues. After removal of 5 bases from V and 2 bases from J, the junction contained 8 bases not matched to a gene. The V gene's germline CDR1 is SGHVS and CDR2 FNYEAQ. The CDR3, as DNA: TGTGCCAGCAGCCCGCTTGCGGGAGGCCCCTACGAGCAGTACTTC. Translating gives CASSPLAGGPYEQYF.

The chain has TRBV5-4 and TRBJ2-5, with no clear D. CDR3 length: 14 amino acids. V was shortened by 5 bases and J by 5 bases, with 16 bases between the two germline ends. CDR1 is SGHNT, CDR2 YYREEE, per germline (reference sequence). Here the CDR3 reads CASRAPGRSETQYF. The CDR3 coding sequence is TGTGCCAGCAGAGCCCCTGGACGCTCGGAGACCCAGTACTTC.

CDR3 DNA sequence: TGTGCCAGCAGGGTTGGTGGGGGAAGCACTGAAGCTTTCTTT. This sequence encodes CASRVGGGSTEAFF. The J gene is TRBJ1-1, the V gene TRBV7-9, with D maybe TRBD1 (5 bases). The CDR3 totals 14 residues. Germline assignment: CDR1 SEHNR and CDR2 FQNEAQ (reference sequence). Trimming cost V 6 bases and J 4 bases, with 15 bases left between them.

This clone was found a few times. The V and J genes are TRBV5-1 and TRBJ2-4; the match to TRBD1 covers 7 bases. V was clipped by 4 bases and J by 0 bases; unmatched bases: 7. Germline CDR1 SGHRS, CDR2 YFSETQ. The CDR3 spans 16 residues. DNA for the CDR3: TGCGCCAGCAGCGGGGGACAGTACATAGCCAAAAACATTCAGTACTTC. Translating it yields CASSGGQYIAKNIQYF.

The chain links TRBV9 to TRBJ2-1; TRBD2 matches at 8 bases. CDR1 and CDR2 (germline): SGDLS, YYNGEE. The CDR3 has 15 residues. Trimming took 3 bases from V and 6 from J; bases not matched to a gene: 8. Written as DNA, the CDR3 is TGTGCCAGCAGCGGGATAGCGGGACACCCCAATGAGCAGTTCTTC. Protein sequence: CASSGIAGHPNEQFF.

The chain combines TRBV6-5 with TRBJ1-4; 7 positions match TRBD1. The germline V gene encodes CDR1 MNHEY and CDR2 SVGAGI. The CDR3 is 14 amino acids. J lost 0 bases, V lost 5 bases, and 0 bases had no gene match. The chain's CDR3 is CASSDRATNEKLFF. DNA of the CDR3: TGTGCCAGCAGTGACAGGGCAACTAATGAAAAACTGTTTTTT.

The CDR3 DNA follows: TGTGCCAGCAGCTTGTCGGGACTACCTAATGAAAAACTGTTTTTT. This translates into CASSLSGLPNEKLFF. This chain links TRBV5-6 with TRBJ1-4; tentative D call: TRBD1 (5 bases). The V end lost 1 base, the J end lost 3 bases, and 10 bases lay between the germline ends. The CDR3 totals 15 residues. The germline V gene has CDR1 SGHDT and CDR2 YYEEEE.

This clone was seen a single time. CDR3 coding DNA: TGTGCCAGCAGTGGGGGGGGGACAGGGTACAATGAGCAGTTCTTC. It encodes CASSGGGTGYNEQFF. The chain employs TRBV27 and TRBJ2-1; TRBD1 agrees at 9 bases. In germline, CDR1 is MNHEY, CDR2 SMNVEV (reference sequence). The CDR3 is 15 residues long. The trim removed 5 bases at V and 4 bases at J, leaving 6 bases unmatched.

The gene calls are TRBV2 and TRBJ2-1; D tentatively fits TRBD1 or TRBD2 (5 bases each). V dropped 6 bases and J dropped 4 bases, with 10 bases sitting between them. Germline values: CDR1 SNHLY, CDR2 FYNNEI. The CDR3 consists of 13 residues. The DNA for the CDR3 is TGTGCCAGCAGCGGGACGTTATACAATGAGCAGTTCTTC. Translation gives CASSGTLYNEQFF.

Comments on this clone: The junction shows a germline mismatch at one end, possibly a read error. CDR3 sequence (DNA): TGTGCCAGCAGGGCGGACAGCCGTTACTACTTT. This sequence encodes CASRADSRYYF. This sequence joins TRBV2 and TRBJ1-6; weak D call: TRBD1 (6 bases). The CDR3 has 11 amino acids. Germline CDR1 is SNHLY and CDR2 is FYNNEI.